The 29 T cell receptor beta chains reported below all come from one sample, sequenced in a study of OX40 agonist ivuxolimab in advanced cancers. Only in-frame clones appear in the TCRdb table, and some are missing; sequencing was by immunoSEQ multiplex PCR. The profile shows around 53,000 clones, less than 90% of them singletons. This specimen was CD4+ or CD8+ T cells sorted from blood, taken in a trial of the OX40 agonist ivuxolimab. The origin of the receptors is an adult with an advanced solid tumor such as melanoma, head and neck, liver or kidney cancer.

The rearrangement joins TRBV9 to TRBJ2-3, with 8 bases matching TRBD2. This CDR3 is 16 amino acids long. Germline V gene sequence: CDR1 SGDLS, CDR2 YYNGEE. V was clipped by 4 bases and J by 0 bases; unmatched bases: 7. CDR3 residues: CASSPITGGSTDTQYF. CDR3 DNA: TGTGCCAGCAGCCCAATAACGGGGGGGAGCACAGATACGCAGTATTTT.

The chain combines TRBV19 with TRBJ1-5; possibly TRBD1 for D (5 bases). Looked up from germline, CDR1 is LNHDA and CDR2 is SQIVND (reference sequence). V was clipped by 2 bases and J by 0 bases, with 11 bases between them. This CDR3 spans 16 amino acids. CDR3 region: CASSILRGHSNQPQHF. The CDR3 nucleotides read TGTGCCAGTAGTATATTAAGAGGACATAGCAATCAGCCCCAGCATTTT.

The V and J genes are TRBV5-6 and TRBJ1-2; weak D call: TRBD1 (5 bases). The ends were cut back, 3 bases at V and 6 bases at J, with 18 bases in the middle. The CDR3 sequence is 15 residues long. Germline assignment: CDR1 SGHDT and CDR2 YYEEEE. CDR3 nucleotide sequence: TGTGCCAGCAGCTACGGGGCCCCTATCCGGGATGGCTACACCTTC. Translation: CASSYGAPIRDGYTF.

This clone was observed a single time. J is TRBJ1-1 and V is TRBV11-2; D is uncertain. Trimming stripped 1 base from V and 8 bases from J, with 11 bases between. Germline lookup yields CDR1 SGHAT and CDR2 FQNNGV. This CDR3 region has 13 residues. In nucleotides, the CDR3 is TGTGCCAGCAGCTTAGGGCCCCGACGGGAAGCTTTCTTT. It yields the protein CASSLGPRREAFF. Supplemented by reference TRBV11-2 and TRBJ1-1, the full variable domain reads EAGVAQSPRYKIIEKRQSVAFWCNPISGHATLYWYQQILGQGPKLLIQFQNNGVVDDSQLPKDRFSAERLKGVDSTLKIQPAKLEDSAVYLCASSLGPRREAFFGQGTRLTVV.

The chain has TRBV7-2 and TRBJ2-7; TRBD1 aligns across 9 bases. Germline V gene sequence: CDR1 SGHTA, CDR2 FQGNSA. This CDR3 is 17 amino acids long. V lost 6 bases to trimming and J lost 5 bases; unmatched junction nucleotides: 17. As DNA, the CDR3 is TGTGCCAGCAGGCCGGTAAGGGTACGGGACAGGGCCCACGAGCAGTACTTC. Protein sequence: CASRPVRVRDRAHEQYF. The complete variable domain, with remaining parts taken from reference TRBV7-2 and TRBJ2-7, reads GAGVSQSPSNKVTEKGKDVELRCDPISGHTALYWYRQSLGQGLEFLIYFQGNSAPDKSGLPSDRFSAERTGGSVSTLTIQRTQQEDSAVYLCASRPVRVRDRAHEQYFGPGTRLTVT.

The chain uses TRBV12-5 and TRBJ1-2; D is undetermined. The CDR3 totals 11 residues. Germline V gene lookup returns CDR1 LGHNT and CDR2 FRNRAP. V was shortened by 1 base and J by 8 bases, with 5 bases between the two germline ends. The chain's CDR3 is CASGLDSGYTF. The CDR3 nucleotides are TGTGCTAGTGGTTTGGACTCGGGCTACACCTTC.

This rearrangement joins TRBV11-3 to TRBJ2-5, with D possibly being TRBD2 (5 bases). Per germline, CDR1 SGHNT and CDR2 YENEEA. V lost 2 bases and J 5 bases, leaving 9 bases between the germline ends. The CDR3 consists of 13 residues. The CDR3 region has the DNA TGTGCCAGCAGCTTAAACCCGGGGGAGACCCAGTACTTC. Encoded protein: CASSLNPGETQYF.

This chain uses TRBV7-9 with TRBJ1-5; TRBD1 matches 10 bases. V trimming: 5 bases; J trimming: 6 bases; junction bases outside the gene matches: 19. Germline lookup yields CDR1 SEHNR and CDR2 FQNEAQ (reference sequence). The CDR3 extends over 19 amino acids. In DNA form, the CDR3 reads TGTGCCAGCAGCAAATCCGGGACAGGGGCCTCGTCGTGGCGTCAGCCCCAGCATTTT. Translated, it gives CASSKSGTGASSWRQPQHF.

The rearrangement uses TRBV15 and TRBJ1-5; no clear D gene. Germline lookup yields CDR1 LNHNV and CDR2 YYDKDF (reference sequence). Trimming left V 1 base short and J 0 bases short, with 13 bases between. This CDR3 contains 17 residues. CDR3 sequence reads: CATSRGREGTSNQPQHF. In DNA form, the CDR3 reads TGTGCCACCAGCAGAGGCCGGGAGGGCACTAGCAATCAGCCCCAGCATTTT. The variable domain in full, with the rest retrieved from reference TRBV15 and TRBJ1-5, is DAMVIQNPRYQVTQFGKPVTLSCSQTLNHNVMYWYQQKSSQAPKLLFHYYDKDFNNEADTPDNFQSRRPNTSFCFLDIRSPGLGDTAMYLCATSRGREGTSNQPQHFGDGTRLSIL.

The chain couples TRBV5-6 to TRBJ1-1; D is undetermined. The germline V gene encodes CDR1 SGHDT and CDR2 YYEEEE. The CDR3 runs 13 residues. The V and J ends lost 2 bases and 1 base respectively, with 6 bases between them. The CDR3 DNA sequence: TGTGCCAGCAGCTTTGTCCGGAACACTGAAGCTTTCTTT. Residues: CASSFVRNTEAFF.

The J gene is TRBJ2-2, the V gene TRBV10-1; possible D gene TRBD1, 6 bases. The germline V gene encodes CDR1 WNHNN and CDR2 SYGVQD (reference sequence). This CDR3 spans 14 amino acids. V gave up 5 bases and J gave up 5 bases, with 12 bases separating them. DNA of the CDR3: TGCGCCAGCAGTACAGGGAGCCCAACCGGGGAGCTGTTTTTT. It encodes CASSTGSPTGELFF.

The rearrangement uses TRBV4-2 and TRBJ2-1; 10 bases align to TRBD2. The CDR3 runs 16 residues. The germline CDR1 and CDR2 sequences are LGHNA and YNFKEQ. Trimming removed 2 bases from V and 5 bases from J; junction bases left unmatched: 6. CDR3 in DNA: TGTGCCAGCAGCCAACTAAGCGGGGGGGCCCACAATGAGCAGTTCTTC. Translated, it gives CASSQLSGGAHNEQFF.

The CDR3 reads CASSLGDSRNYGYTF. The CDR3 nucleotides read TGCGCCAGCAGCTTGGGGGACAGTCGTAACTATGGCTACACCTTC. This chain links TRBV5-1 with TRBJ1-2; 7 nucleotides line up with TRBD1. Germline CDR1 reads SGHRS; CDR2 reads YFSETQ. This CDR3 has 15 amino acids. With V trimmed by 0 bases and J by 1 base, 3 bases remained unmatched.

V is TRBV30 and J is TRBJ1-2; D is ambiguous. Trimming removed 2 bases at V and 8 bases at J, with 15 bases between. Per germline, CDR1 GTSNPN and CDR2 SVGIG (reference sequence). The CDR3 has 13 residues. Here the CDR3 reads CAWSTTVHRGYTF. In DNA, the CDR3 is TGTGCCTGGAGTACAACAGTTCACCGGGGCTACACCTTC.

V usage is TRBV6-5 and J usage is TRBJ1-6; TRBD1 agrees at 7 bases. V lost 0 bases and J lost 7; bases outside the gene matches: 6. The CDR3 sequence is 16 residues long. Germline V gives CDR1 MNHEY, CDR2 SVGAGI. CDR3 in DNA: TGTGCCAGCAGTTACTCCGGGGACAGTTTGAATTCACCCCTCCACTTT. This gives the protein CASSYSGDSLNSPLHF.

The V and J genes are TRBV6-6 and TRBJ2-7; 10 bases fit TRBD1. This CDR3 has 16 residues. With 4 bases clipped from V and 6 bases from J, the junction kept 12 bases outside the gene matches. Germline-derived CDR1 and CDR2 are MNHNY and SVGAGI (reference sequence). CDR3 sequence reads: CASSSSGDRGIFEQYF. Written as DNA, the CDR3 is TGTGCCAGCAGTTCCTCGGGGGACAGGGGTATATTCGAGCAGTACTTC.

J is TRBJ1-2 and V is TRBV6-1; no clear D. Germline lookup yields CDR1 MNHNS and CDR2 SASEGT. This CDR3 comprises 14 residues. V was clipped by 2 bases and J by 4 bases, with 11 bases between them. DNA for the CDR3: TGTGCCAGCAGTGAATATGGCAGTCTCTATGGCTACACCTTC. It specifies CASSEYGSLYGYTF.

This clone was counted a single time. The chain joins TRBV5-1 to TRBJ2-2, with D possibly matching TRBD1 (5 bases). Trimming cost V 0 bases and J 4 bases, with 16 bases left between them. Per germline, CDR1 SGHRS and CDR2 YFSETQ. CDR3 size: 17 residues. The CDR3 nucleotides read TGCGCCAGCAGCTTGGGAGGTTCCAGGGTTGGCACCGGGGAGCTGTTTTTT. Its translation: CASSLGGSRVGTGELFF.

This chain links TRBV21-1 with TRBJ1-4. TRBV21-1 represents a pseudogene. The CDR3 runs 16 residues. CDR3 amino acids: CASSKEVGGQNEKLFF. Written as DNA, the CDR3 is TGTGCCAGCAGCAAAGAAGTAGGGGGGCAAAATGAAAAACTGTTTTTT.

The gene calls are TRBV5-1 and TRBJ2-1, with 7 bases that match TRBD2. The germline gives CDR1 SGHRS, CDR2 YFSETQ. V shed 4 bases and J 5 bases; nucleotides not matched to a gene: 18. CDR3 length equals 18 residues. CDR3 residues: CASSPTPREVRENNEQFF. For the CDR3, the DNA is TGCGCCAGCAGCCCCACGCCTCGGGAAGTGCGGGAGAACAATGAGCAGTTCTTC.

A single count supports this clone. This chain uses TRBV5-1 with TRBJ2-1, with TRBD1 matching over 9 bases. Losses at the gene ends were 4 bases for V and 8 bases for J; bases not matched to a gene: 13. The germline CDR1 and CDR2 sequences are SGHRS and YFSETQ. The CDR3 sequence is 16 residues long. CDR3 in DNA: TGCGCCAGCAGCACCGGACAGGGACAGGGAGGAGATGAGCAGTTCTTC. Translated: CASSTGQGQGGDEQFF.

The rearrangement links TRBV18 to TRBJ2-5; TRBD1 agrees at 10 bases. CDR3 size: 15 residues. Germline values: CDR1 KGHSH, CDR2 LQKENI. The V and J ends lost 3 bases and 5 bases, in that order; junction bases with no gene match: 6. Written as DNA, the CDR3 is TGTGCCAGCTCACCCGACAGGGGGCAGGGGGAGACCCAGTACTTC. This gives the protein CASSPDRGQGETQYF.

The DNA of the CDR3 is TGTGCCAGCAGTGAAGGCAGGCCCCAAATCTACGAGCAGTACTTC. It is translated as CASSEGRPQIYEQYF. The chain couples TRBV2 to TRBJ2-7; D is uncertain. CDR1 SNHLY and CDR2 FYNNEI come from the germline V gene. The CDR3 is made up of 15 amino acids. The V gene lost 1 base and the J gene lost 3 bases, with 13 bases spanning the gap.

The chain recombines TRBV19 with TRBJ1-1, with D possibly TRBD1 on 5 matching bases. This CDR3 has 14 residues. V dropped 3 bases and J dropped 6 bases, with 14 bases sitting between them. Germline lookup yields CDR1 LNHDA and CDR2 SQIVND (reference sequence). The CDR3 coding sequence is TGTGCCAGTAGTATTGCGACAGCGACTCCTGAAGCTTTCTTT. Translation gives CASSIATATPEAFF.

A remark on this clone: At one boundary the junction diverges from the germline segment, which might be a read error. This chain uses TRBV28 with TRBJ1-2, with D hard to call. Per the germline V gene, CDR1 is MDHEN and CDR2 is SYDVKM. The CDR3 spans 12 residues. The CDR3, as DNA: TGTGCCAGCAGTTTGAAGGGAAGCGGGTTCGGTTTC. This sequence encodes CASSLKGSGFGF.

The V gene is TRBV18, the J gene TRBJ2-3, with D possibly called TRBD1 or TRBD2 (6 bases each). The CDR3 sequence is 16 residues long. Trimming shortened V by 2 bases and J by 3 bases, and 15 bases separated the two germline ends. Germline V gene lookup returns CDR1 KGHSH and CDR2 LQKENI. The CDR3, as DNA: TGTGCCAGCTCACCATTAGGAGGGGGGAGTACAGATACGCAGTATTTT. Protein product: CASSPLGGGSTDTQYF.

V and J are TRBV2 and TRBJ1-5; 11 bases line up with TRBD1. Germline V gene lookup returns CDR1 SNHLY and CDR2 FYNNEI. The CDR3 loop spans 15 amino acids. V dropped 1 base and J dropped 6; count of bases not matched to a gene: 2. The CDR3 DNA sequence: TGTGCCAGCAGTGAAGGGACAGGGGGCGCTCAGCCCCAGCATTTT. Translated: CASSEGTGGAQPQHF.

The rearrangement joins TRBV19 to TRBJ2-6; the D gene is possibly TRBD2 (7 bases). Trimming left V 8 bases short and J 0 bases short, with 20 bases between. There are 18 residues in the CDR3. Germline CDR1 and CDR2: LNHDA and SQIVND (reference sequence). The CDR3 DNA sequence: TGTGCCAGTCAGGTTGGGGGGGCAATTCACTCTGGGGCCAACGTCCTGACTTTC. Protein sequence: CASQVGGAIHSGANVLTF.

The chain carries TRBV30 and TRBJ1-4, with D maybe TRBD1 (5 bases). The V gene's germline CDR1 is GTSNPN and CDR2 SVGIG (reference sequence). V was pared by 3 bases and J by 5 bases, with 16 bases between. The CDR3 totals 15 residues. CDR3 nucleotides: TGTGCCTGGAGCGTGGGGTTCCGGGGGAATGAAAAACTGTTTTTT. This translates into CAWSVGFRGNEKLFF. The full variable domain, in which reference TRBV30 and TRBJ1-4 provide the parts outside the CDR3, is SQTIHQWPATLVQPVGSPLSLECTVEGTSNPNLYWYRQAAGRGLQLLFYSVGIGQISSEVPQNLSASRPQDRQFILSSKKLLLSDSGFYLCAWSVGFRGNEKLFFGSGTQLSVL.